The 26 T cell receptor beta chains below come from one sample, sequenced in a study of blood T cell repertoires in COVID-19 (dated by TCRdb to 2018 to 2021). The receptor library was made with the immunoSEQ multiplex PCR assay. TCRdb retrieved this table from immuneACCESS and kept in-frame rearrangements only. Not all clones are present; in checked studies, unresolved V genes account for under half, and no reason is known for the remainder. This sample comprises roughly 11,000 clones, less than 90% of them detected only once. Approximately 11% of the sample belongs to the ten largest clones. Material for sequencing was peripheral blood. Receptor source: a human donor in a cohort sampled during active COVID-19.

V usage is TRBV4-2 and J usage is TRBJ1-2; D is unresolved. Trimming left V 0 bases short and J 6 bases short, with 11 bases between. Germline CDR1 LGHNA, CDR2 YNFKEQ. The CDR3 has 14 amino acids. Here the CDR3 reads CASSQDRGKNGYTF. The CDR3 nucleotides are TGTGCCAGCAGCCAAGATCGGGGAAAAAATGGCTACACCTTC.

This clone appeared a single time. This chain links TRBV27 with TRBJ1-2; TRBD1 matches at 9 bases. Unmatched junction bases numbered 5, after V lost 4 bases and J lost 8 bases. Per the germline V gene, CDR1 is MNHEY and CDR2 is SMNVEV (reference sequence). The CDR3 has 13 residues. CDR3 loop: CASSSGTGLGYTF. CDR3 sequence (DNA): TGTGCCAGCAGTTCCGGGACAGGGCTCGGCTACACCTTC.

CDR3 amino acids: CASSLLGHEHSPLHF. Here the CDR3 DNA reads TGCGCCAGCAGCTTGTTGGGCCACGAACATTCACCCCTCCACTTT. The V call is TRBV5-1, the J call TRBJ1-6; D is undetermined. The CDR3 is 15 residues long. CDR1 and CDR2 (germline): SGHRS, YFSETQ. V was clipped by 1 base and J by 8 bases, with 13 bases between them.

CDR3 residues: CASSLEGMNQETQYF. Here the CDR3 DNA reads TGCGCCAGCAGCTTGGAGGGGATGAATCAAGAGACCCAGTACTTC. The J gene is TRBJ2-5, the V gene TRBV5-1, with D maybe TRBD1 (5 bases). The CDR3 loop spans 15 amino acids. Looked up from germline, CDR1 is SGHRS and CDR2 is YFSETQ. V lost 0 bases to trimming and J lost 2 bases, with 11 bases between them.

The chain combines TRBV9 with TRBJ1-1, with 8 bases lining up with TRBD1. J lost 7 bases, V lost 3 bases, and 5 bases had no gene match. The CDR3 covers 13 residues. The germline V gene encodes CDR1 SGDLS and CDR2 YYNGEE. The CDR3 loop is CASSGQGAYEAFF. CDR3 sequence (DNA): TGTGCCAGCAGCGGGCAGGGGGCATATGAAGCTTTCTTT.

This clone was seen just once. V is TRBV9 and J is TRBJ2-1; TRBD2 matches at 11 bases. Germline assignment: CDR1 SGDLS and CDR2 YYNGEE. This CDR3 comprises 16 residues. V lost 3 bases, J lost 4 bases, and 6 bases stayed unmatched. This chain's CDR3 is CASSAGLAEKYNEQFF. The CDR3 DNA sequence: TGTGCCAGCAGCGCGGGACTAGCGGAAAAATACAATGAGCAGTTCTTC. Supplemented by reference TRBV9 and TRBJ2-1, the full variable domain reads DSGVTQTPKHLITATGQRVTLRCSPRSGDLSVYWYQQSLDQGLQFLIQYYNGEERAKGNILERFSAQQFPDLHSELNLSSLELGDSALYFCASSAGLAEKYNEQFFGPGTRLTVL.

The chain links TRBV5-4 to TRBJ2-3, with 7 bases matching TRBD2. Per the germline V gene, CDR1 is SGHNT and CDR2 is YYREEE (reference sequence). This CDR3 is built from 15 residues. V gave up 2 bases and J gave up 2 bases; unmatched junction bases: 5. The CDR3 here is CASSLLATDTDTQYF. The CDR3 DNA reads TGTGCCAGCAGCTTACTAGCGACGGACACAGATACGCAGTATTTT. Complete variable domain (other parts from reference TRBV5-4 and TRBJ2-3): ETGVTQSPTHLIKTRGQQVTLRCSSQSGHNTVSWYQQALGQGPQFIFQYYREEENGRGNFPPRFSGLQFPNYSSELNVNALELDDSALYLCASSLLATDTDTQYFGPGTRLTVL.

The V call is TRBV7-8, the J call TRBJ2-5; 7 nucleotides match TRBD2. This CDR3 has 15 residues. V was pared by 5 bases and J by 5 bases, with 11 bases of the junction left unmatched. Looked up from germline, CDR1 is SGHVS and CDR2 is FQNEAQ. The DNA of the CDR3 is TGTGCCAGCAGCCCGACATGGGGGGGTAGGGAGACCCAGTACTTC. This encodes CASSPTWGGRETQYF.

This clone has just one count. The genes are TRBV4-1 and TRBJ1-2; no definite D call. There are 14 residues in the CDR3. Germline V lookup: CDR1 MGHRA, CDR2 YSYEKL. Trimming took off 4 bases at V and 8 bases at J, with 17 bases between the two ends. The CDR3 loop reads CASSPTSTGEGYTF. Written as DNA, the CDR3 is TGCGCCAGCAGCCCAACTAGTACGGGTGAGGGCTACACCTTC.

A single count supports this clone. The chain links TRBV19 to TRBJ2-1, with TRBD2 matching 8 bases. Germline values: CDR1 LNHDA, CDR2 SQIVND (reference sequence). The CDR3 is 15 residues long. With 4 bases clipped from V and 6 bases from J, the junction kept 8 bases outside the gene matches. CDR3 amino acids: CASSTTSGITNEQFF. The DNA for the CDR3 is TGTGCCAGTAGTACTACTAGCGGTATAACCAATGAGCAGTTCTTC.

The CDR3 sequence: CASSFGSGRQETQYF. The CDR3 DNA is TGTGCCAGCAGCTTTGGTAGCGGGAGACAGGAGACCCAGTACTTC. V gene TRBV5-4 combines with J gene TRBJ2-5; TRBD2 matches at 9 bases. V was clipped by 2 bases and J by 5 bases; unmatched bases: 7. The germline V gene has CDR1 SGHNT and CDR2 YYREEE (reference sequence). The CDR3 has 15 residues.

This clone was observed a single time. The chain combines TRBV7-2 with TRBJ1-1; D gene uncertain. This CDR3 spans 13 amino acids. Germline V gene lookup returns CDR1 SGHTA and CDR2 FQGNSA. The V and J ends lost 2 bases and 1 base respectively, with 5 bases between them. CDR3: CASSLHQNTEAFF. In DNA, the CDR3 is TGTGCCAGCAGCTTACATCAGAACACTGAAGCTTTCTTT.

This chain uses TRBV5-1 with TRBJ2-7, with 13 bases identical to TRBD2. V shed 4 bases, J shed 6 bases, and the junction held 10 bases outside the gene matches. The CDR3 is 16 residues long. In germline, CDR1 is SGHRS, CDR2 YFSETQ. The CDR3 bases are TGCGCCAGCAGCGTTACGACTAGCGGGAGGCCCGGCGAGCAGTACTTC. Translating gives CASSVTTSGRPGEQYF.

The chain recombines TRBV12-3 or TRBV12-4 with TRBJ2-1, with TRBD1 matching 8 bases. V shed 6 bases and J 6 bases; nucleotides not matched to a gene: 4. The CDR3 sequence is 13 residues long. DNA of the CDR3: TGTGCCAGCAGGGGAACAGGGGGCAATGAGCAGTTCTTC. It yields the protein CASRGTGGNEQFF.

The chain carries TRBV28 and TRBJ2-7, with a possible D match to TRBD1 (6 bases). The CDR3 is made up of 15 amino acids. Trimming took 6 bases from V and 5 from J, leaving 20 bases between them. In germline, CDR1 is MDHEN, CDR2 SYDVKM. The CDR3 coding sequence is TGTGCCAGCAGCCCCCATAGGGGGTCGTCTAACGAGCAGTACTTC. Translated, it gives CASSPHRGSSNEQYF.

The V gene is TRBV5-6, the J gene TRBJ1-4; 9 nucleotides match TRBD1. This CDR3 comprises 17 residues. Germline CDR1 is SGHDT and CDR2 is YYEEEE. Trimming took 4 bases from V and 7 from J; bases not matched to a gene: 14. CDR3 amino acids: CASSPLRQGGEVEKLFF. CDR3 sequence (DNA): TGTGCCAGCAGCCCCCTCAGACAGGGGGGGGAAGTTGAAAAACTGTTTTTT.

The genes are TRBV24-1 and TRBJ2-3, with TRBD1 matching 7 bases. The CDR3 is made up of 15 amino acids. V dropped 4 bases and J dropped 2; count of bases not matched to a gene: 5. Per the germline V gene, CDR1 is KGHDR and CDR2 is SFDVKD. CDR3 sequence (DNA): TGTGCCACCAGTGACGGTGGGACAGCCACAGATACGCAGTATTTT. Protein product: CATSDGGTATDTQYF.

The rearrangement uses TRBV5-1 and TRBJ2-7; 8 nucleotides match TRBD2. Germline V gene sequence: CDR1 SGHRS, CDR2 YFSETQ. The CDR3 extends over 14 amino acids. J lost 6 bases, V lost 3 bases, and 8 bases had no gene match. The chain's CDR3 is CASSSSGTRFEQYF. The CDR3 coding sequence is TGCGCCAGCAGCTCCTCCGGGACTAGATTCGAGCAGTACTTC.

Only a few counts were recorded for this clone. This chain joins TRBV4-1 and TRBJ2-7; 9 bases map to TRBD1. Germline CDR1 reads MGHRA; CDR2 reads YSYEKL. This CDR3 region has 15 residues. The V gene end was trimmed by 1 base and the J gene end by 2 bases; junction bases not matched to a gene: 3. CDR3 protein: CASSQGQGGTYEQYF. DNA of the CDR3: TGCGCCAGCAGCCAAGGACAGGGGGGAACCTACGAGCAGTACTTC.

CDR3 DNA: TGCGCCAGCAGCCGCCCGACAGGGGGACTAGCGGGCCTTCCAAGGACAGATACGCAGTATTTT. This encodes CASSRPTGGLAGLPRTDTQYF. V gene TRBV5-1 combines with J gene TRBJ2-3; 12 bases match TRBD2. The CDR3 spans 21 residues. Germline CDR1 SGHRS, CDR2 YFSETQ. Trimming took 4 bases from V and 3 from J; bases not matched to a gene: 21.

This clone was seen only a few times. This sequence joins TRBV5-1 and TRBJ1-2; D is undetermined. Germline-derived CDR1 and CDR2 are SGHRS and YFSETQ. The CDR3 covers 13 residues. Trimming stripped 0 bases from V and 4 bases from J, with 7 bases between. As DNA, the CDR3 is TGCGCCAGCAGCTTGGGACAAAGCTATGGCTACACCTTC. Its protein product is CASSLGQSYGYTF.

As DNA, the CDR3 is TGTGCCAGCAGTTACGGACTAGCGGACAATGAGCAGTTCTTC. Protein: CASSYGLADNEQFF. This chain uses TRBV14 with TRBJ2-1, with 10 positions matching TRBD2. Trimming at V came to 6 bases and at J to 5 bases, leaving 4 bases not matched to a gene. There are 14 residues in the CDR3. The germline CDR1 and CDR2 sequences are SGHDN and FVKESK.

The chain is built from TRBV27 and TRBJ2-5; TRBD2 matches 13 bases. The CDR3 extends over 13 amino acids. Trimming cost V 11 bases and J 2 bases; bases outside gene matches: 2. Germline V gene lookup returns CDR1 MNHEY and CDR2 SMNVEV (reference sequence). The CDR3 region has the DNA TGTGCCGCGGGACTAGCGGGACAAGAGACCCAGTACTTC. This encodes CAAGLAGQETQYF.

There are a few counts of this clone. The V gene is TRBV5-1, the J gene TRBJ2-2; a weak D match, TRBD2 (5 bases). Between the trimmed V and J ends, which lost 2 bases and 6 bases, there was a span of 5 bases. Germline CDR1 and CDR2: SGHRS and YFSETQ. The CDR3 sequence is 12 residues long. Written as DNA, the CDR3 is TGCGCCAGCAGCTTTAGCGCCGGGGAGCTGTTTTTT. It translates to CASSFSAGELFF. The full variable domain, completed using reference TRBV5-1 and TRBJ2-2, is KAGVTQTPRYLIKTRGQQVTLSCSPISGHRSVSWYQQTPGQGLQFLFEYFSETQRNKGNFPGRFSGRQFSNSRSEMNVSTLELGDSALYLCASSFSAGELFFGEGSRLTVL.

This chain links TRBV5-4 with TRBJ2-7, with 10 bases that match TRBD2. With 4 bases clipped from V and 4 bases from J, the junction kept 20 bases outside the gene matches. Looked up from germline, CDR1 is SGHNT and CDR2 is YYREEE (reference sequence). The CDR3 runs 19 residues. For the CDR3, the DNA is TGTGCCAGCAGCCCGGGCCCCCGTGTCAGCGGGAGGGCTTTTTACGAGCAGTACTTC. Its protein product is CASSPGPRVSGRAFYEQYF.

This sequence joins TRBV30 and TRBJ1-2; D is unclear. Germline values: CDR1 GTSNPN, CDR2 SVGIG (reference sequence). The CDR3 length is 13 residues. The V and J ends lost 2 bases and 4 bases respectively, with 11 bases between them. CDR3 sequence (DNA): TGTGCCTGGAGTTCGGGTGCGGGCTATGGCTACACCTTC. As protein: CAWSSGAGYGYTF.